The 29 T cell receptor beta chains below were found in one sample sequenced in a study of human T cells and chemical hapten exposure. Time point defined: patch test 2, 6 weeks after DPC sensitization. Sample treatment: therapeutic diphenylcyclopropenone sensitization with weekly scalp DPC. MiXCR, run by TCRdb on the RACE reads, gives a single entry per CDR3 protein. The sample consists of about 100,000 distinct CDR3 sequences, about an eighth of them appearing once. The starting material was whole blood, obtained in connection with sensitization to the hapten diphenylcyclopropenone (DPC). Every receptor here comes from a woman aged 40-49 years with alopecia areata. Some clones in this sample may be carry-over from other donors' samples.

In nucleotides, the CDR3 is TGCAGTGCCTATAGCGGGGGGACCACAGATACGCAGTATTTT. It translates to CSAYSGGTTDTQYF. The V call is TRBV20-1, the J call TRBJ2-3; 10 bases agree with TRBD2. This CDR3 has 14 residues. CDR1 and CDR2 from the germline V gene are DFQATT and SNEGSKA (reference sequence). J was trimmed by 2 bases and V by 6 bases; bases with no gene match: 5.

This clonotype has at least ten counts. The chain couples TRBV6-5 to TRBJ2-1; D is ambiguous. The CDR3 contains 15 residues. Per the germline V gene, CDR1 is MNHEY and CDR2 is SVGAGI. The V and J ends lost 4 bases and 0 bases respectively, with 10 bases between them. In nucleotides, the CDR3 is TGTGCCAGCAGTTCCCTCCCAGACTCCTACAATGAGCAGTTCTTC. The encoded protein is CASSSLPDSYNEQFF.

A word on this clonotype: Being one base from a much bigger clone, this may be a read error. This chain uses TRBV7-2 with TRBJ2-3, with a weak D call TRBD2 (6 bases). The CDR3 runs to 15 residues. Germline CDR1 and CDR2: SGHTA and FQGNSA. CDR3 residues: CASTRDGRSHDMQYF. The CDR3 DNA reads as TGTGCCAGCACCCGAGACGGGAGAAGCCACGATATGCAGTATTTT.

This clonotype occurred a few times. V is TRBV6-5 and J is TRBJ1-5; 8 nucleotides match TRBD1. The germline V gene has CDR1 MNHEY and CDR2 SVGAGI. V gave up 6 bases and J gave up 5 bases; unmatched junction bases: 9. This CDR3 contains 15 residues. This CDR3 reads CASSRRTGIDQPQHF. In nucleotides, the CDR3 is TGTGCCAGCAGCCGCCGGACAGGGATTGATCAGCCCCAGCATTTT.

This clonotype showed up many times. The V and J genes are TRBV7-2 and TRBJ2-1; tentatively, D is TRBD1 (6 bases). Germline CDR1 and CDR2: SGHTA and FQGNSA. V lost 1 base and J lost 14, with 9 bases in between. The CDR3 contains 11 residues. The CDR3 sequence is CASSLDRVEFF. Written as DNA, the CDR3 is TGTGCCAGCAGCTTAGACAGGGTGGAGTTCTTC. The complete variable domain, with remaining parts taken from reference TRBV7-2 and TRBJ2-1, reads GAGVSQSPSNKVTEKGKDVELRCDPISGHTALYWYRQSLGQGLEFLIYFQGNSAPDKSGLPSDRFSAERTGGSVSTLTIQRTQQEDSAVYLCASSLDRVEFFGPGTRLTVL.

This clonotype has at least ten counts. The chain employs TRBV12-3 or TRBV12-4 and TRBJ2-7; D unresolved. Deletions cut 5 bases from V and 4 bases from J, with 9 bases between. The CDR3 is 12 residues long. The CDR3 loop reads CASSPFRYEQYF. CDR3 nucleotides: TGTGCCAGCAGTCCCTTTAGATACGAGCAGTACTTC.

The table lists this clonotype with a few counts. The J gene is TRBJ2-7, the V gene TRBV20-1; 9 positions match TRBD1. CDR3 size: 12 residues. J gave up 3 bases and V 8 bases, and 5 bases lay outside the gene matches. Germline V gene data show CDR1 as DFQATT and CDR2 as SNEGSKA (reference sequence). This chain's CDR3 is CSTRDRVYEQYF. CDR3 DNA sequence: TGCAGTACAAGGGACAGGGTCTACGAGCAGTACTTC.

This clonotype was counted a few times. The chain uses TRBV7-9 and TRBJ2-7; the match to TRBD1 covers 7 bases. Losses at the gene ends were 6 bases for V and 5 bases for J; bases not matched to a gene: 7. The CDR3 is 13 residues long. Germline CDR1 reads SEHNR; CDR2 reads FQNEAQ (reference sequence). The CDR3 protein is CASSQVGGNEQYF. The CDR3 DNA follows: TGTGCCAGCAGTCAGGTAGGGGGCAACGAGCAGTACTTC.

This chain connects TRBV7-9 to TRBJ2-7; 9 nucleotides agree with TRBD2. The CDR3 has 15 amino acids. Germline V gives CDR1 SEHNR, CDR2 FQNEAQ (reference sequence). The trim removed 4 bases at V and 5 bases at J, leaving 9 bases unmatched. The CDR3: CASSSLAGVEDEQYF. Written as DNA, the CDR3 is TGTGCCAGCAGCTCCTTAGCGGGAGTGGAGGACGAGCAGTACTTC.

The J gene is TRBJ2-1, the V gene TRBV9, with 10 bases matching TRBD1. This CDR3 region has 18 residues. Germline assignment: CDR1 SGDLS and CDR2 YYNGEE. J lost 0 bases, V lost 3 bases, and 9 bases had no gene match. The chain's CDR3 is CASSGGQGQGISYNEQFF. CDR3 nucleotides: TGTGCCAGCAGCGGGGGACAGGGACAGGGGATCTCCTACAATGAGCAGTTCTTC.

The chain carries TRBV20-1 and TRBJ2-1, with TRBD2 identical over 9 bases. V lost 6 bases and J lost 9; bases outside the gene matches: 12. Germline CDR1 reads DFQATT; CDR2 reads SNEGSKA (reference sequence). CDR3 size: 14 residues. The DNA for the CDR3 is TGCAGTGCCCCCCAGGCGGGAGGGAGGACTGAGCAGTTCTTC. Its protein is CSAPQAGGRTEQFF.

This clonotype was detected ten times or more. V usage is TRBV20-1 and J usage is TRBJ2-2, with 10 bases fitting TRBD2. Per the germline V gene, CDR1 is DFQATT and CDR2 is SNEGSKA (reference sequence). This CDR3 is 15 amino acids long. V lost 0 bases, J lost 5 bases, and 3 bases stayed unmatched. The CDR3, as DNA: TGCAGTGCTAGAGATAGGACTAGCGGTACCGGGGAGCTGTTTTTT. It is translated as CSARDRTSGTGELFF.

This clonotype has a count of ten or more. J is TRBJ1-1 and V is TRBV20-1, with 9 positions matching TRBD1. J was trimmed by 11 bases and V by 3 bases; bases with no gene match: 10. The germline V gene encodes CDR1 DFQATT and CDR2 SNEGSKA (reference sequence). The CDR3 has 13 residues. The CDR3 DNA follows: TGCAGTGCTAGTTCCTATACAGGGGGCATGGCTTTCTTT. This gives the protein CSASSYTGGMAFF.

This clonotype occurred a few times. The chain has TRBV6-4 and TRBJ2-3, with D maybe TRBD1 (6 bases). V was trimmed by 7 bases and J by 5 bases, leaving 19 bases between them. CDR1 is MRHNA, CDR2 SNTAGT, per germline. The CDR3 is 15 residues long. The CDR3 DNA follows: TGTGCCAGCACCCAGGGGAGACCGGCCCGAGATACGCAGTATTTT. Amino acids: CASTQGRPARDTQYF.

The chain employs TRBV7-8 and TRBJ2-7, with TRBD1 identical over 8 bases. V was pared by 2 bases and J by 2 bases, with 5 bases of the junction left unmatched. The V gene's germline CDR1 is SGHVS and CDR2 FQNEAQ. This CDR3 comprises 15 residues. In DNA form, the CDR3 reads TGTGCCAGCAGCTTAAAGCGGACAGGGACCTACGAGCAGTACTTC. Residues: CASSLKRTGTYEQYF.

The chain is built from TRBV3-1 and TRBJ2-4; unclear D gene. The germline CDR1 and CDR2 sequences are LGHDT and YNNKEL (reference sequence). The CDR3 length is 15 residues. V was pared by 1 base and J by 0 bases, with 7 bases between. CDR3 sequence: CASSQGIGAKNIQYF. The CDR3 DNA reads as TGTGCCAGCAGCCAAGGTATAGGAGCCAAAAACATTCAGTACTTC.

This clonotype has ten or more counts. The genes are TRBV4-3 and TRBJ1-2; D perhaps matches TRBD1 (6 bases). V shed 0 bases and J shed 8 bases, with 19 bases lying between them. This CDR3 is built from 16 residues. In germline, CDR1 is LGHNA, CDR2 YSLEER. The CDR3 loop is CASSQEKGHYYGGYTF. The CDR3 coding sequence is TGCGCCAGCAGCCAAGAAAAGGGACACTACTATGGGGGCTACACCTTC.

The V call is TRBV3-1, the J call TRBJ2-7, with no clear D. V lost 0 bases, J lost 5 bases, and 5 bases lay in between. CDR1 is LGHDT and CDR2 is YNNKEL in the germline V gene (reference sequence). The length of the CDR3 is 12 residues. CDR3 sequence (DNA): TGTGCCAGCAGCCAAGATCGGGACGAGCAGTACTTC. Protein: CASSQDRDEQYF.

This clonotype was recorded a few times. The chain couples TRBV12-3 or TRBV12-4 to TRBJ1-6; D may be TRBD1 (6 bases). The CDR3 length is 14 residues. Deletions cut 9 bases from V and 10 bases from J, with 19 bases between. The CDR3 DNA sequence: TGTGCCAGTGGACCCCTCGGGGGCGGCTCACCCCTCCACTTT. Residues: CASGPLGGGSPLHF.

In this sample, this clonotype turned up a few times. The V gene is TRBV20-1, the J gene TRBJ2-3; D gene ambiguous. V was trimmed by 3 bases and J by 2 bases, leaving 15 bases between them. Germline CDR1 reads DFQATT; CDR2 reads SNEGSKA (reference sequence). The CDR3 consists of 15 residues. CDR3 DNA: TGCAGTGCTAGGTCCGGACGAGGCCCCACAGATACGCAGTATTTT. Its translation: CSARSGRGPTDTQYF.

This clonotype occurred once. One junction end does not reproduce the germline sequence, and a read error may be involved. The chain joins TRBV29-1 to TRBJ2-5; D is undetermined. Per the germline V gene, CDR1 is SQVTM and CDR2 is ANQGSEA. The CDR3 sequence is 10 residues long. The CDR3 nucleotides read TGCAGCGTTTCGGTGGAGACCCGGTACTTC. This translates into CSVSVETRYF.

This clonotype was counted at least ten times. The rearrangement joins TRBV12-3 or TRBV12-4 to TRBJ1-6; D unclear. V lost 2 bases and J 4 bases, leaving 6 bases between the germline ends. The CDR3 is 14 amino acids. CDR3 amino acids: CASSLSLYNSPLHF. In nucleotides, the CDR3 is TGTGCCAGCAGTTTAAGTTTGTATAATTCACCCCTCCACTTT.

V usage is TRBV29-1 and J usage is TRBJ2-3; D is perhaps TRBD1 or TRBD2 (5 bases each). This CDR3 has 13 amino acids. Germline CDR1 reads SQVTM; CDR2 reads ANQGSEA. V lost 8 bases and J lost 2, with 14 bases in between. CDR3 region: CSYLGRYTDTQYF. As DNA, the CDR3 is TGCAGCTACTTGGGACGGTACACAGATACGCAGTATTTT.

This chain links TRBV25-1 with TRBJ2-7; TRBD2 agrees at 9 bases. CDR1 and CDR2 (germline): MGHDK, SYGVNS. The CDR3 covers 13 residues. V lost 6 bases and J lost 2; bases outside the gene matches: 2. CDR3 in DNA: TGTGCCAGCAGGACTAGCGGAACCTACGAGCAGTACTTC. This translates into CASRTSGTYEQYF.

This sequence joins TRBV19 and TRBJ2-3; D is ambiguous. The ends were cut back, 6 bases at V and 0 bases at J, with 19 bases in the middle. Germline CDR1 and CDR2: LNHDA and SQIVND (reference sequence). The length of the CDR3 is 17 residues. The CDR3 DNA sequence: TGTGCCAGTAGGCAACCACTACGACCTGGCAGCACAGATACGCAGTATTTT. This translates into CASRQPLRPGSTDTQYF.

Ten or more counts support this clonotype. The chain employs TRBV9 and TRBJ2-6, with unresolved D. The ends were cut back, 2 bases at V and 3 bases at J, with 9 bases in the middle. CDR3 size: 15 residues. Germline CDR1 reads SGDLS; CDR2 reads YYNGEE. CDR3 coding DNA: TGTGCCAGCAGCGTTAAGCGTAGTGGGGCCAACGTCCTGACTTTC. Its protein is CASSVKRSGANVLTF.

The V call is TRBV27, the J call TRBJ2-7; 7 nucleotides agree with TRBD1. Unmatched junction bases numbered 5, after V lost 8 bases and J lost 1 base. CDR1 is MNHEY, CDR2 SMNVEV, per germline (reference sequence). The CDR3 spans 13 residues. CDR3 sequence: CASAMTGSYEQYF. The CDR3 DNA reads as TGTGCCAGCGCCATGACAGGGTCCTACGAGCAGTACTTC.

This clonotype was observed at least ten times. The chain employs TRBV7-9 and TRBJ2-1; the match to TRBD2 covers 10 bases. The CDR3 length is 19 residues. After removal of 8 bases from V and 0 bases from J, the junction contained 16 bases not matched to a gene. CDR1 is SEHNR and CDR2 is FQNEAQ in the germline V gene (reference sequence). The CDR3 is CASGSRPSGGPSSYNEQFF. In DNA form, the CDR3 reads TGTGCCAGCGGATCCAGGCCTAGCGGGGGCCCAAGCTCCTACAATGAGCAGTTCTTC.

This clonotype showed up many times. This CDR3 is CASRKPGQGRQYF. The DNA of the CDR3 is TGTGCCAGCAGGAAACCGGGACAGGGACGGCAGTATTTT. This chain uses TRBV28 with TRBJ2-3, with 9 positions matching TRBD1. CDR3 length: 13 residues. Losses at the gene ends were 6 bases for V and 11 bases for J; bases not matched to a gene: 9. The germline V gene has CDR1 MDHEN and CDR2 SYDVKM.